These 8 T cell receptor beta chains share one sample of origin, sequenced in a study of T cell repertoires in cytomegalovirus infection. TCRdb recomputed calls from the reads with MiXCR, one row per CDR3 protein. The table records about half a million distinct CDR3 sequences, 33% of them present only once. No cognate antigen is known for these TCRs. Sample: cultured PBMCs, taken from culture after CMV antigen stimulation. The receptor set was obtained from a human donor in good health (CMV status not recorded). Some clones in this sample may be carry-over from other donors' samples.

The table lists this clonotype with a few counts. This chain connects TRBV6-2 or TRBV6-3 to TRBJ2-3; no firm D call. Germline V lookup: CDR1 MNHEY, CDR2 SVGEGT. The ends were cut back, 1 base at V and 5 bases at J, with 7 bases in the middle. This CDR3 region has 13 residues. CDR3 bases: TGTGCCAGCAGTTACTTGGCAGTAGATACGCAGTATTTT. It translates to CASSYLAVDTQYF.

In this sample, this clonotype turned up a few times. The gene calls are TRBV28 and TRBJ2-5, with 9 bases lining up with TRBD1. This CDR3 spans 15 amino acids. V was clipped by 4 bases and J by 5 bases; unmatched bases: 8. Germline values: CDR1 MDHEN, CDR2 SYDVKM. The CDR3 protein is CASSSPTGGMETQYF. CDR3 sequence (DNA): TGTGCCAGCAGTTCCCCCACAGGGGGCATGGAGACCCAGTACTTC.

This clonotype was observed a few times. The chain carries TRBV19 and TRBJ2-1; TRBD2 matches at 13 bases. Germline values: CDR1 LNHDA, CDR2 SQIVND (reference sequence). The J segment lost 9 bases and the V segment lost 6 bases, leaving 8 bases of the junction unmatched. The CDR3 sequence is 15 residues long. The CDR3 spells CASSTLAGGPLEQFF. For the CDR3, the DNA is TGTGCCAGTAGCACACTAGCGGGAGGGCCTCTTGAGCAGTTCTTC.

This clonotype was seen more than once but under ten times. The chain is built from TRBV12-3 or TRBV12-4 and TRBJ2-1; 10 nucleotides match TRBD2. V gave up 5 bases and J gave up 15 bases; unmatched junction bases: 10. The length of the CDR3 is 13 residues. CDR3 amino acids: CASSTGLAEIPFF. The CDR3 coding sequence is TGTGCCAGCAGTACCGGACTAGCGGAAATTCCGTTCTTC.

The chain has TRBV7-9 and TRBJ1-1; no definite D call. The V end was cut by 4 bases, the J end by 3 bases, with 12 bases between. The V gene's germline CDR1 is SEHNR and CDR2 FQNEAQ (reference sequence). The length of the CDR3 is 14 residues. As DNA, the CDR3 is TGTGCCAGCAGCTCCCCCTCCGAAGACACTGAAGCTTTCTTT. The encoded protein is CASSSPSEDTEAFF.

The chain links TRBV12-3 or TRBV12-4 to TRBJ1-4; a weak D match, TRBD1 (5 bases). The CDR3 is 14 amino acids. V shed 3 bases and J shed 5 bases, with 10 bases lying between them. CDR3 bases: TGTGCCAGCAGTTTCTCTGGGACGAATGAAAAACTGTTTTTT. Translated: CASSFSGTNEKLFF.

This clonotype appeared a few times. The V gene is TRBV7-6, the J gene TRBJ2-3; 14 positions match TRBD2. The CDR3 length is 16 residues. V lost 5 bases to trimming and J lost 6 bases; unmatched junction nucleotides: 7. The V gene's germline CDR1 is SGHVS and CDR2 FNYEAQ. The CDR3 nucleotides read TGTGCCAGCAGCCAGGGACTAGCGGGAGCCCCGGATACGCAGTATTTT. It translates to CASSQGLAGAPDTQYF.

The CDR3 nucleotides are TGTGCCAGTCAGGGGACTACCAACTTCAATGAGCAGTTCTTC. Protein sequence: CASQGTTNFNEQFF. The chain employs TRBV9 and TRBJ2-1; TRBD2 might be the D (7 bases). CDR3 length: 14 amino acids. Looked up from germline, CDR1 is SGDLS and CDR2 is YYNGEE. The V end was cut by 8 bases, the J end by 6 bases, with 18 bases between. The whole variable domain, filled in from reference TRBV9 and TRBJ2-1, reads DSGVTQTPKHLITATGQRVTLRCSPRSGDLSVYWYQQSLDQGLQFLIQYYNGEERAKGNILERFSAQQFPDLHSELNLSSLELGDSALYFCASQGTTNFNEQFFGPGTRLTVL.